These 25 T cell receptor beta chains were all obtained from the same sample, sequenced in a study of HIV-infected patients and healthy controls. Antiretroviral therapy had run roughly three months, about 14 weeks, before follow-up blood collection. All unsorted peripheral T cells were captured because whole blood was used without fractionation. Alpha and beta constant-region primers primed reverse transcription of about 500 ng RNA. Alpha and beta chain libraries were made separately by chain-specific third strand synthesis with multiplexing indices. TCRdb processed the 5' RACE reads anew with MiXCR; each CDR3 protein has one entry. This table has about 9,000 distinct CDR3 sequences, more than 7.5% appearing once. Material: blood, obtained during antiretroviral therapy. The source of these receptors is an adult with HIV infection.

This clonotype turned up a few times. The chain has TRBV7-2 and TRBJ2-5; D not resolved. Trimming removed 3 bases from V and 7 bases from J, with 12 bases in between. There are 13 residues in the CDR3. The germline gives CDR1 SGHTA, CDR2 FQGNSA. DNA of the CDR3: TGTGCCAGCAGCTTTACACGGGTGAGGACCCAGTACTTC. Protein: CASSFTRVRTQYF.

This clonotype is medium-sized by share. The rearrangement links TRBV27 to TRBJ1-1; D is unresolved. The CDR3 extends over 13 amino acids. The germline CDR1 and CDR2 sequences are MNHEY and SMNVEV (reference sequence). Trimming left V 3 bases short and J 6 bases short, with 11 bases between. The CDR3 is CASSLYYWAEAFF. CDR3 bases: TGTGCCAGCAGTTTGTATTATTGGGCTGAAGCTTTCTTT.

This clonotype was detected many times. The CDR3 DNA is TGTGCCACCAGCAGAGATGGGCAGGTCGTGGCTTTCTTT. This sequence encodes CATSRDGQVVAFF. The rearrangement joins TRBV15 to TRBJ1-1; the D is unclear. The V gene lost 0 bases and the J gene lost 11 bases, with 13 bases spanning the gap. The CDR3 is 13 residues long. Germline CDR1 LNHNV, CDR2 YYDKDF (reference sequence). Variable domain in full (rest from reference TRBV15 and TRBJ1-1): DAMVIQNPRYQVTQFGKPVTLSCSQTLNHNVMYWYQQKSSQAPKLLFHYYDKDFNNEADTPDNFQSRRPNTSFCFLDIRSPGLGDTAMYLCATSRDGQVVAFFGQGTRLTVV.

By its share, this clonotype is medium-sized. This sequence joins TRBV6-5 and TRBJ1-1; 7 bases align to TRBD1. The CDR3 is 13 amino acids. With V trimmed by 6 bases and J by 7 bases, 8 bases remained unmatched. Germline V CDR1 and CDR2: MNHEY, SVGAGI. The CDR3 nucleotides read TGTGCCAGCAGGCGGGACAGAATCAGTGAAGCTTTCTTT. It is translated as CASRRDRISEAFF.

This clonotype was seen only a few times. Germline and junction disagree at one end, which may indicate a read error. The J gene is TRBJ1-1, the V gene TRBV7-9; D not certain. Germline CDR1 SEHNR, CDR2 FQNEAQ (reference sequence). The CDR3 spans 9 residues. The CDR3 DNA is TGTGCCAGCAGATTAGGTGCTTTCTTT. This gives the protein CASRLGAFF. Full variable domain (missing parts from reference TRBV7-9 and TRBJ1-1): DTGVSQNPRHKITKRGQNVTFRCDPISEHNRLYWYRQTLGQGPEFLTYFQNEAQLEKSRLLSDRFSAERPKGSFSTLEIQRTEQGDSAMYLCASRLGAFFGQGTRLTVV.

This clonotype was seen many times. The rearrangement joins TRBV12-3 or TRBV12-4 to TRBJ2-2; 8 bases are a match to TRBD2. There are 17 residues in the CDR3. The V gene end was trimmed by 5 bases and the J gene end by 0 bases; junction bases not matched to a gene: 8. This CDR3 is CASSRGGHPTNTGELFF. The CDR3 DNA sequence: TGTGCCAGCAGTCGGGGGGGACATCCAACGAACACCGGGGAGCTGTTTTTT.

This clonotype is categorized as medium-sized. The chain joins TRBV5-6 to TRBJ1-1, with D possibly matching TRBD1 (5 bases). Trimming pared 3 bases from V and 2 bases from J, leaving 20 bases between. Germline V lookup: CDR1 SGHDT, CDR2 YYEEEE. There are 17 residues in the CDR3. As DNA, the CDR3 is TGTGCCAGCAGCTCGCCGGGACCTGGCTTCTTAAACACTGAAGCTTTCTTT. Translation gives CASSSPGPGFLNTEAFF.

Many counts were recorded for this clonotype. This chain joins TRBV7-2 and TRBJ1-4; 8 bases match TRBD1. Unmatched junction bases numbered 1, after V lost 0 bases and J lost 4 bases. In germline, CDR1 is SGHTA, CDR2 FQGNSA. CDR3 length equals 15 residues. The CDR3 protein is CASSLADRGNEKLFF. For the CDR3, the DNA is TGTGCCAGCAGCTTAGCCGACAGGGGTAATGAAAAACTGTTTTTT.

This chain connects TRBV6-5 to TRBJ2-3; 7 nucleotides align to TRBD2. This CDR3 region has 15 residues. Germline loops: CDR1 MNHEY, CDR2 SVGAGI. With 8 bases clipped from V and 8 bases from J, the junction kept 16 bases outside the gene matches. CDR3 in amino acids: CASGWASGPQGTQYF. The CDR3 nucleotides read TGTGCCAGCGGTTGGGCTAGCGGCCCCCAGGGTACGCAGTATTTT.

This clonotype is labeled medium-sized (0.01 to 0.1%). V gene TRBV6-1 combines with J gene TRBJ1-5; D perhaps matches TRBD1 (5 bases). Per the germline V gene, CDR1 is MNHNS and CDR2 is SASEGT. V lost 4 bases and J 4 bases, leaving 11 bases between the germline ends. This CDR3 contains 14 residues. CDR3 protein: CASSAGLSNQPQHF. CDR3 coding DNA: TGTGCCAGCAGTGCGGGACTTTCGAATCAGCCCCAGCATTTT.

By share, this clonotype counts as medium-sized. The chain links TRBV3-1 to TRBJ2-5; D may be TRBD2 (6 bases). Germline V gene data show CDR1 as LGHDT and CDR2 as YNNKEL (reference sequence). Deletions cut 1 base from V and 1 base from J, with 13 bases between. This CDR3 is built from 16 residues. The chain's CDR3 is CASSQGRGTFQETQYF. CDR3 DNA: TGTGCCAGCAGCCAAGGGCGCGGGACGTTCCAAGAGACCCAGTACTTC.

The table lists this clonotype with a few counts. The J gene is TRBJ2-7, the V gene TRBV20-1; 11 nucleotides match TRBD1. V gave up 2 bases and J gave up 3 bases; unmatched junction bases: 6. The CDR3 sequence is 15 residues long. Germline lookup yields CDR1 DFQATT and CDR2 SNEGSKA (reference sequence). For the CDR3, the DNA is TGCAGTGCTAGATTAGGGACAGGGGGACGCTACGAGCAGTACTTC. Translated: CSARLGTGGRYEQYF.

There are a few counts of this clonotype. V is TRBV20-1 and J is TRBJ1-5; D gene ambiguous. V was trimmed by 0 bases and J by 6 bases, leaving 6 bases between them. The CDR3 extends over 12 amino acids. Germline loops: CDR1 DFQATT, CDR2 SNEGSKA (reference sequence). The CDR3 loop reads CSAREASQPQHF. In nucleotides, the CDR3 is TGCAGTGCTAGAGAGGCTAGTCAGCCCCAGCATTTT.

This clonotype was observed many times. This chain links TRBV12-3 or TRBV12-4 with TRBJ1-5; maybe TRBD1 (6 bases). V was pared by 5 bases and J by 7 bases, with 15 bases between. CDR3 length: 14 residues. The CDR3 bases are TGTGCCAGCAGTCCAGGGGCGCGGGAACAGCCCCAGCATTTT. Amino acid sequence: CASSPGAREQPQHF.

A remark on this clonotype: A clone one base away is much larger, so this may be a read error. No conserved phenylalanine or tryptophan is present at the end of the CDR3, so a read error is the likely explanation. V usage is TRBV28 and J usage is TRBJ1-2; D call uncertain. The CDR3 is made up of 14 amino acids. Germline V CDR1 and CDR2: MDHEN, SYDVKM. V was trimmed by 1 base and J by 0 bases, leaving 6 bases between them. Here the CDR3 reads CASSLSQANYGYTS. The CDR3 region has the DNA TGTGCCAGCAGTTTATCCCAGGCTAACTATGGCTACACCTCC.

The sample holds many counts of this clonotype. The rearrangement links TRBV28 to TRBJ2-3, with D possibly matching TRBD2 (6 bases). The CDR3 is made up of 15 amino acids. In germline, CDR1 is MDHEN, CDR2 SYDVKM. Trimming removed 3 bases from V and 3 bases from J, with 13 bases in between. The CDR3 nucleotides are TGTGCCAGCAGTTTGGGGGGAGCCGGGACAGATACGCAGTATTTT. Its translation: CASSLGGAGTDTQYF.

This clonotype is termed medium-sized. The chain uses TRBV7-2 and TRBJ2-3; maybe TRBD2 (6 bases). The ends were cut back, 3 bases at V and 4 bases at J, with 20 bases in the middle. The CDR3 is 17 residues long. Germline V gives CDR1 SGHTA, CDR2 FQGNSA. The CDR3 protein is CASSFERPGGGSDTQYF. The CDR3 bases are TGTGCCAGCAGCTTCGAGCGCCCCGGGGGTGGATCAGATACGCAGTATTTT. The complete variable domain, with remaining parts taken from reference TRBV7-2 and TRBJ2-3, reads GAGVSQSPSNKVTEKGKDVELRCDPISGHTALYWYRQSLGQGLEFLIYFQGNSAPDKSGLPSDRFSAERTGGSVSTLTIQRTQQEDSAVYLCASSFERPGGGSDTQYFGPGTRLTVL.

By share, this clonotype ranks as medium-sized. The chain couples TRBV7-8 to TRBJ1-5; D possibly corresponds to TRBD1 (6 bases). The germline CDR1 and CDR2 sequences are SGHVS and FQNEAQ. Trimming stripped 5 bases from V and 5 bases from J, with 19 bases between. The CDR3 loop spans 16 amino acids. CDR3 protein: CASSPAAGAWDQPQHF. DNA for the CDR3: TGTGCCAGCAGCCCAGCGGCGGGGGCTTGGGATCAGCCCCAGCATTTT.

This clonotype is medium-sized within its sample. DNA of the CDR3: TGTGCCAGCAGCCCTCTAGCGGGGATATCAGATACGCAGTATTTT. It translates to CASSPLAGISDTQYF. The chain is built from TRBV11-3 and TRBJ2-3; TRBD2 matches 9 bases. This CDR3 spans 15 amino acids. V trimming: 5 bases; J trimming: 4 bases; junction bases outside the gene matches: 7. Germline V CDR1 and CDR2: SGHNT, YENEEA.

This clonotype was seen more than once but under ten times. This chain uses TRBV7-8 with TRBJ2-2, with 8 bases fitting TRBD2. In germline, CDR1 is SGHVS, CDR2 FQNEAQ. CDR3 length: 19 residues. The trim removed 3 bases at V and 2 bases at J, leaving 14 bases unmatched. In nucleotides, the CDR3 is TGTGCCAGCAGCTTGGAGCGGGGGACCCGACTTAAAAACACCGGGGAGCTGTTTTTT. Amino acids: CASSLERGTRLKNTGELFF.

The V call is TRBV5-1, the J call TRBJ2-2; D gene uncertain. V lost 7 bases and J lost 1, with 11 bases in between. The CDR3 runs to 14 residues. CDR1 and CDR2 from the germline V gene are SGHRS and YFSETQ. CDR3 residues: CASGRTGNTGELFF. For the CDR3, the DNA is TGCGCCAGCGGTAGGACCGGGAACACCGGGGAGCTGTTTTTT.

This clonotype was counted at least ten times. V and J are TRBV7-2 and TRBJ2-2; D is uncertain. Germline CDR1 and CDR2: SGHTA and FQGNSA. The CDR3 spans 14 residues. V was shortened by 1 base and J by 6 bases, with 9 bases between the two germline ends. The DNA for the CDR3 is TGTGCCAGCAGCTTAGGGGGTTCGGCCGGGGAGCTGTTTTTT. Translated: CASSLGGSAGELFF. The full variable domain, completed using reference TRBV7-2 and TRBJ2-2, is GAGVSQSPSNKVTEKGKDVELRCDPISGHTALYWYRQSLGQGLEFLIYFQGNSAPDKSGLPSDRFSAERTGGSVSTLTIQRTQQEDSAVYLCASSLGGSAGELFFGEGSRLTVL.

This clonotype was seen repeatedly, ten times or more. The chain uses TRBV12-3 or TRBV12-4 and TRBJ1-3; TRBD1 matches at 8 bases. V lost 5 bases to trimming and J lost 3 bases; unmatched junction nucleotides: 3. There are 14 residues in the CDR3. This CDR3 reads CASSRTGGGNTIYF. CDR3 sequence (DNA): TGTGCCAGCAGTCGTACAGGGGGTGGAAACACCATATATTTT.

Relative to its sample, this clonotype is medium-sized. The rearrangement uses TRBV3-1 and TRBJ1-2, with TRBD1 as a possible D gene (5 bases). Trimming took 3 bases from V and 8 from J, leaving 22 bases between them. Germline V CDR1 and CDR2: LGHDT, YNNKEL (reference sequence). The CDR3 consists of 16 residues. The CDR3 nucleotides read TGTGCCAGCAGCCACGGAAGGGACGGACTAAAAAACGGCTACACCTTC. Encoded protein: CASSHGRDGLKNGYTF.

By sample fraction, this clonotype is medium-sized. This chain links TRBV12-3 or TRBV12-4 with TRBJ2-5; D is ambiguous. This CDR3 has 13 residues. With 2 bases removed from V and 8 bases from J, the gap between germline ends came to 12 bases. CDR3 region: CASSLTSLGTQYF. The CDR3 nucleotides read TGTGCCAGCAGTTTAACTTCCTTGGGCACCCAGTACTTC.